Following are 2 T cell receptor beta chains from one sample sequenced in a study of naive and memory T cell subsets. The beta constant-region primer was an equimolar mix of two oligonucleotides covering TRBC1 and TRBC2. TCRdb reanalysed the UMI-ligation and nested PCR reads using MiXCR and keeps one entry per CDR3 protein. The sample has 81,000 or so distinct CDR3 sequences; about 7% are singletons. Sequences were obtained from central memory CD4+ T cells from blood. The receptors stem from a human donor in good health.

The chain employs TRBV20-1 and TRBJ2-3; 13 bases map to TRBD2. Germline lookup yields CDR1 DFQATT and CDR2 SNEGSKA (reference sequence). The CDR3 is 16 residues long. Trimming removed 4 bases from V and 4 bases from J; junction bases left unmatched: 8. The CDR3 is CSATQTTSGRPDTQYF. The DNA for the CDR3 is TGCAGTGCTACTCAAACGACTAGCGGGAGGCCAGATACGCAGTATTTT.

The genes are TRBV9 and TRBJ1-2; TRBD1 is a possible D gene (6 bases). The CDR3 runs 15 residues. Deletions cut 4 bases from V and 5 bases from J, with 18 bases between. In germline, CDR1 is SGDLS, CDR2 YYNGEE. CDR3: CASSSTGKGIYGYTF. The CDR3 DNA is TGTGCCAGCAGCTCGACAGGAAAAGGCATATATGGCTACACCTTC.